A single sample is the source of the 16 T cell receptor beta chains below, sequenced in a study of control samples from healthy donors and cancer patients. Produced via immunoSEQ multiplex PCR; TCRdb's table is partial and in-frame only. The table has 84,000 or so clones, around 80% seen once. The source material was PBMCs. Every receptor here comes from a man between 60 and 75 years old with head and neck cancer.

The V gene is TRBV5-4, the J gene TRBJ2-2; TRBD2 is a possible D gene (6 bases). There are 14 residues in the CDR3. V was trimmed by 2 bases and J by 1 base, leaving 6 bases between them. Germline V gene lookup returns CDR1 SGHNT and CDR2 YYREEE (reference sequence). The CDR3 loop reads CASSFSGNTGELFF. CDR3 DNA: TGTGCCAGCAGCTTTAGCGGGAACACCGGGGAGCTGTTTTTT.

V gene TRBV29-1 combines with J gene TRBJ1-2; 7 positions agree with TRBD1. After removal of 7 bases from V and 2 bases from J, the junction contained 10 bases not matched to a gene. Looked up from germline, CDR1 is SQVTM and CDR2 is ANQGSEA. The CDR3 runs 14 residues. The CDR3 loop is CSADRDRGNYGYTF. The CDR3 nucleotides are TGCAGCGCCGACCGGGACAGAGGAAACTATGGCTACACCTTC. The whole variable domain, filled in from reference TRBV29-1 and TRBJ1-2, reads SAVISQKPSRDICQRGTSLTIQCQVDSQVTMMFWYRQQPGQSLTLIATANQGSEATYESGFVIDKFPISRPNLTFSTLTVSNMSPEDSSIYLCSADRDRGNYGYTFGSGTRLTVV.

The chain couples TRBV15 to TRBJ2-7; D possibly uses TRBD1 or TRBD2 (5 bases each). Trimming stripped 0 bases from V and 1 base from J, with 13 bases between. The germline CDR1 and CDR2 sequences are LNHNV and YYDKDF (reference sequence). The CDR3 runs 16 residues. The CDR3 DNA reads TGTGCCACCAGCAGAGATGGGACGGGATCTTCCTACGAGCAGTACTTC. It translates to CATSRDGTGSSYEQYF. Filled out from reference TRBV15 and TRBJ2-7, the complete variable domain reads DAMVIQNPRYQVTQFGKPVTLSCSQTLNHNVMYWYQQKSSQAPKLLFHYYDKDFNNEADTPDNFQSRRPNTSFCFLDIRSPGLGDTAMYLCATSRDGTGSSYEQYFGPGTRLTVT.

This sequence joins TRBV19 and TRBJ2-2; no definite D call. Germline values: CDR1 LNHDA, CDR2 SQIVND (reference sequence). The CDR3 has 15 amino acids. The V and J ends lost 1 base and 4 bases respectively, with 10 bases between them. The CDR3 here is CASSIGFLTTGELFF. CDR3 nucleotide sequence: TGTGCCAGTAGTATAGGATTCCTAACCACCGGGGAGCTGTTTTTT.

This chain links TRBV30 with TRBJ2-1; D gene uncertain. Germline values: CDR1 GTSNPN, CDR2 SVGIG (reference sequence). The CDR3 has 13 amino acids. The V gene lost 1 base and the J gene lost 5 bases, with 9 bases spanning the gap. Written as DNA, the CDR3 is TGTGCCTGGAGTGCCAACGCTGACAATGAGCAGTTCTTC. Translation gives CAWSANADNEQFF. Looking up the rest from reference TRBV30 and TRBJ2-1 gives the full variable domain: SQTIHQWPATLVQPVGSPLSLECTVEGTSNPNLYWYRQAAGRGLQLLFYSVGIGQISSEVPQNLSASRPQDRQFILSSKKLLLSDSGFYLCAWSANADNEQFFGPGTRLTVL.

This sequence joins TRBV6-5 and TRBJ2-7; 8 bases are shared with TRBD1. The CDR3 totals 15 residues. Germline CDR1 reads MNHEY; CDR2 reads SVGAGI. The junction had 9 bases not matched to a gene; V was cut back by 6 bases and J by 2 bases. This CDR3 reads CASRHVLQGAYEQYF. The CDR3 DNA sequence: TGTGCCAGCAGGCACGTCCTACAGGGGGCCTACGAGCAGTACTTC.

The chain employs TRBV12-3 or TRBV12-4 and TRBJ2-1, with D uncertain. There are 13 residues in the CDR3. Trimming took 3 bases from V and 6 from J, leaving 9 bases between them. DNA of the CDR3: TGTGCCAGCAGTTTTAGGTGGGCCAATGAGCAGTTCTTC. Translating it yields CASSFRWANEQFF.

This chain joins TRBV28 and TRBJ2-7; TRBD1 agrees at 10 bases. V shed 4 bases, J shed 3 bases, and the junction held 6 bases outside the gene matches. CDR1 is MDHEN and CDR2 is SYDVKM in the germline V gene. This CDR3 spans 15 amino acids. This CDR3 reads CASSSDRGRSYEQYF. The CDR3 DNA is TGTGCCAGCAGTTCCGACAGGGGGCGCAGCTACGAGCAGTACTTC.

The genes are TRBV5-4 and TRBJ2-5; 10 bases line up with TRBD2. V dropped 2 bases and J dropped 5; count of bases not matched to a gene: 9. CDR3 length: 16 amino acids. CDR1 is SGHNT and CDR2 is YYREEE in the germline V gene (reference sequence). In DNA form, the CDR3 reads TGTGCCAGCAGCTTCCCCCTAGCGGGAGTTCGTGAGACCCAGTACTTC. Translating gives CASSFPLAGVRETQYF.

V and J are TRBV5-1 and TRBJ2-3; no clear D gene. The CDR3 has 14 residues. The germline CDR1 and CDR2 sequences are SGHRS and YFSETQ. Trimming cost V 0 bases and J 2 bases, with 7 bases left between them. CDR3 nucleotides: TGCGCCAGCAGCTTGGAACAGCACACAGATACGCAGTATTTT. Its translation: CASSLEQHTDTQYF.

This clone was found a few times. The rearrangement links TRBV19 to TRBJ1-2; D gene uncertain. Trimming cost V 6 bases and J 8 bases, with 13 bases left between them. CDR3 length: 12 amino acids. The V gene's germline CDR1 is LNHDA and CDR2 SQIVND (reference sequence). DNA of the CDR3: TGTGCCAGTAGCTATGAAGGTGGCGGCTACACCTTC. It is translated as CASSYEGGGYTF.

The chain links TRBV15 to TRBJ2-4, with TRBD1 identical over 11 bases. Per the germline V gene, CDR1 is LNHNV and CDR2 is YYDKDF (reference sequence). V lost 5 bases and J lost 7; bases outside the gene matches: 16. The CDR3 contains 18 residues. CDR3 in amino acids: CATSGSTGTGGASNIQYF. The CDR3 DNA follows: TGTGCCACCAGCGGGAGTACCGGGACAGGGGGGGCAAGTAACATTCAGTACTTC.

The chain has TRBV5-1 and TRBJ1-4, with D perhaps matching TRBD1 (5 bases). CDR1 is SGHRS, CDR2 YFSETQ, per germline. The CDR3 runs to 15 residues. V lost 0 bases, J lost 6 bases, and 12 bases lay in between. Here the CDR3 reads CASSLAQGGYEKLFF. The DNA for the CDR3 is TGCGCCAGCAGCTTGGCTCAGGGAGGATATGAAAAACTGTTTTTT.

The chain is built from TRBV6-5 and TRBJ2-3; unclear D gene. In germline, CDR1 is MNHEY, CDR2 SVGAGI. The CDR3 loop spans 13 amino acids. V was clipped by 6 bases and J by 3 bases, with 10 bases between them. CDR3 protein: CASRTRRTDTQYF. The CDR3 coding sequence is TGTGCCAGCAGGACCCGTAGGACAGATACGCAGTATTTT.

CDR3 loop: CASSLDWGEQFF. The CDR3 coding sequence is TGCGCCAGCAGCTTAGATTGGGGTGAGCAGTTCTTC. The V and J genes are TRBV5-1 and TRBJ2-1, with no clear D. The ends were cut back, 2 bases at V and 9 bases at J, with 9 bases in the middle. Germline V gives CDR1 SGHRS, CDR2 YFSETQ. The CDR3 runs to 12 residues.

The rearrangement links TRBV19 to TRBJ2-7; 10 nucleotides line up with TRBD2. J was trimmed by 3 bases and V by 1 base; bases with no gene match: 6. Germline CDR1 and CDR2: LNHDA and SQIVND (reference sequence). This CDR3 contains 16 residues. CDR3 nucleotides: TGTGCCAGTAGTATAGGTCTAGCGGGAGCGGGCTACGAGCAGTACTTC. Protein: CASSIGLAGAGYEQYF.